Below are 22 T cell receptor beta chains sequenced from a single sample in a study of blood T cell repertoires in COVID-19. The repertoire was sequenced with immunoSEQ multiplex PCR; TCRdb's copy has only in-frame clones and lacks some. The table lists around 310,000 clones, 70% to 90% of them singletons, with around 9.5% in the top ten. The material sequenced was PBMCs or T cells enriched from blood (not recorded which). Receptor source: a woman between 40 and 50 years old who had recovered from COVID-19.

This rearrangement joins TRBV7-8 to TRBJ2-1, with TRBD2 matching over 9 bases. The J segment lost 4 bases and the V segment lost 5 bases, leaving 6 bases of the junction unmatched. Germline assignment: CDR1 SGHVS and CDR2 FQNEAQ. This CDR3 has 15 residues. The CDR3 DNA reads as TGTGCCAGCAGCCAAGCGGGGGGTCTTTACAATGAGCAGTTCTTC. Amino acid sequence: CASSQAGGLYNEQFF.

This chain uses TRBV5-1 with TRBJ1-3, with TRBD1 matching over 8 bases. The CDR3 sequence is 16 residues long. Germline CDR1 SGHRS, CDR2 YFSETQ. The V gene end was trimmed by 0 bases and the J gene end by 0 bases; junction bases not matched to a gene: 2. The DNA of the CDR3 is TGCGCCAGCAGCTTGGGGGACAGGAACTCTGGAAACACCATATATTTT. Amino acid sequence: CASSLGDRNSGNTIYF.

This rearrangement joins TRBV28 to TRBJ1-2, with a tentative D call TRBD1 (5 bases). The CDR3 loop spans 15 amino acids. V lost 2 bases and J lost 0, with 10 bases in between. Germline V CDR1 and CDR2: MDHEN, SYDVKM. The CDR3 DNA is TGTGCCAGCAGTTTAGGGAGGGGAGCTAACTATGGCTACACCTTC. Its translation: CASSLGRGANYGYTF.

The V call is TRBV5-4, the J call TRBJ2-1, with 9 bases identical to TRBD2. This CDR3 region has 15 residues. V was pared by 3 bases and J by 1 base, with 2 bases of the junction left unmatched. CDR1 is SGHNT, CDR2 YYREEE, per germline (reference sequence). The CDR3 is CASSSLAGSYNEQFF. In DNA form, the CDR3 reads TGTGCCAGCAGCTCTCTAGCGGGGTCCTACAATGAGCAGTTCTTC.

The rearrangement links TRBV6-5 to TRBJ2-3; 8 nucleotides align to TRBD1. Losses at the gene ends were 4 bases for V and 3 bases for J; bases not matched to a gene: 9. The CDR3 is 16 amino acids. Germline V CDR1 and CDR2: MNHEY, SVGAGI. The DNA for the CDR3 is TGTGCCAGCAGTTCCCGGTTTACAGGGGGGACAGATACGCAGTATTTT. This translates into CASSSRFTGGTDTQYF.

V is TRBV18 and J is TRBJ1-5, with TRBD1 identical over 10 bases. The CDR3 spans 18 residues. Looked up from germline, CDR1 is KGHSH and CDR2 is LQKENI. V shed 4 bases, J shed 4 bases, and the junction held 13 bases outside the gene matches. The CDR3 nucleotides read TGTGCCAGCTCACTGAACCAGCCGGGACAGGGGTCAAATCAGCCCCAGCATTTT. Protein product: CASSLNQPGQGSNQPQHF.

The chain joins TRBV19 to TRBJ2-5, with D uncertain. Per germline, CDR1 LNHDA and CDR2 SQIVND (reference sequence). The V gene lost 6 bases and the J gene lost 0 bases, with 11 bases spanning the gap. The CDR3 extends over 14 amino acids. The CDR3 loop is CASRPQAYQETQYF. The CDR3 bases are TGTGCCAGTAGGCCTCAGGCCTACCAAGAGACCCAGTACTTC.

The chain is built from TRBV7-3 and TRBJ2-1; 7 bases map to TRBD2. Per the germline V gene, CDR1 is SGHTA and CDR2 is FQGTGA. V dropped 9 bases and J dropped 0; count of bases not matched to a gene: 8. This CDR3 spans 15 amino acids. The chain's CDR3 is CARGGPTSSYNEQFF. The CDR3 DNA sequence: TGTGCCAGGGGAGGGCCCACGAGCTCCTACAATGAGCAGTTCTTC.

The V and J genes are TRBV4-3 and TRBJ2-1, with 12 bases lining up with TRBD2. The CDR3 covers 18 residues. In germline, CDR1 is LGHNA, CDR2 YSLEER. The trim removed 5 bases at V and 8 bases at J, leaving 16 bases unmatched. The CDR3 here is CASSTHTTTSGRVYEQFF. The CDR3 bases are TGCGCCAGCAGCACTCATACTACGACTAGCGGGAGAGTCTATGAGCAGTTCTTC.

The V and J genes are TRBV7-9 and TRBJ1-4; D not resolved. Germline assignment: CDR1 SEHNR and CDR2 FQNEAQ (reference sequence). The CDR3 loop spans 14 amino acids. V lost 3 bases, J lost 2 bases, and 7 bases lay in between. The CDR3: CASSFGVTNEKLFF. For the CDR3, the DNA is TGTGCCAGCAGCTTCGGGGTGACTAATGAAAAACTGTTTTTT.

V usage is TRBV7-3 and J usage is TRBJ1-1, with a possible D match to TRBD1 (5 bases). V was shortened by 5 bases and J by 3 bases, with 13 bases between the two germline ends. From germline, CDR1 is SGHTA and CDR2 FQGTGA. This CDR3 is 14 amino acids long. The CDR3 DNA sequence: TGTGCCAGCAGCGTTCAGGGTGGCGACACTGAAGCTTTCTTT. Protein product: CASSVQGGDTEAFF.

The chain employs TRBV7-9 and TRBJ1-1; D possibly corresponds to TRBD1 (5 bases). V lost 3 bases, J lost 3 bases, and 11 bases lay in between. CDR1 and CDR2 (germline): SEHNR, FQNEAQ (reference sequence). The CDR3 extends over 14 amino acids. The chain's CDR3 is CASSFPGQDTEAFF. Here the CDR3 DNA reads TGTGCCAGCAGCTTTCCAGGGCAAGACACTGAAGCTTTCTTT.

The DNA for the CDR3 is TGTGCCAGCAGTCAGGGTCGGGATCAGCCCCAGCATTTT. Its translation is CASSQGRDQPQHF. This chain links TRBV2 with TRBJ1-5, with D possibly matching TRBD1 (5 bases). Trimming took 5 bases from V and 5 from J, leaving 10 bases between them. Germline V gives CDR1 SNHLY, CDR2 FYNNEI. The CDR3 is made up of 13 amino acids.

The chain carries TRBV5-1 and TRBJ1-2; D call uncertain. This CDR3 is 13 amino acids long. Trimming shortened V by 5 bases and J by 4 bases, and 12 bases separated the two germline ends. Germline CDR1 reads SGHRS; CDR2 reads YFSETQ. The CDR3, as DNA: TGCGCCAGCAGTACAGCCTCCTTCTATGGCTACACCTTC. Translating it yields CASSTASFYGYTF.

The rearrangement links TRBV4-1 to TRBJ2-7; D may be TRBD1 (6 bases). CDR3 length equals 16 residues. V lost 4 bases to trimming and J lost 2 bases, with 18 bases between them. The germline V gene has CDR1 MGHRA and CDR2 YSYEKL. The CDR3 region has the DNA TGCGCCAGCAGCCTTTTCCTCCGGGACAACCCCTACGAGCAGTACTTC. Amino acid sequence: CASSLFLRDNPYEQYF.

This rearrangement joins TRBV27 to TRBJ2-5; TRBD1 agrees at 8 bases. Germline assignment: CDR1 MNHEY and CDR2 SMNVEV (reference sequence). The CDR3 spans 18 residues. With V trimmed by 2 bases and J by 5 bases, 16 bases remained unmatched. The CDR3 nucleotides are TGTGCCAGCAGTTTACCGTTGGACAGGGAGGAACCCAGGGAGACCCAGTACTTC. This translates into CASSLPLDREEPRETQYF.

The chain has TRBV11-3 and TRBJ2-1; 11 nucleotides match TRBD2. The CDR3 is 18 amino acids. The trim removed 1 base at V and 8 bases at J, leaving 13 bases unmatched. The germline CDR1 and CDR2 sequences are SGHNT and YENEEA. CDR3 loop: CASSLVAGGPSGNYEQFF. CDR3 coding DNA: TGTGCCAGCAGCTTAGTAGCGGGAGGGCCCTCTGGAAACTATGAGCAGTTCTTC.

The rearrangement uses TRBV6-2 or TRBV6-3 and TRBJ1-1; TRBD1 aligns across 7 bases. The CDR3 extends over 18 amino acids. V lost 2 bases to trimming and J lost 2 bases; unmatched junction nucleotides: 14. CDR1 is MNHEY and CDR2 is SVGEGT in the germline V gene. For the CDR3, the DNA is TGTGCCAGCAGTTACCCTACAAACTACAGGGGTGCTAACACTGAAGCTTTCTTT. This translates into CASSYPTNYRGANTEAFF.

The V gene is TRBV15, the J gene TRBJ1-2; 9 bases map to TRBD1. The germline gives CDR1 LNHNV, CDR2 YYDKDF (reference sequence). The CDR3 extends over 15 amino acids. The V and J ends lost 3 bases and 4 bases, in that order; junction bases with no gene match: 6. In DNA form, the CDR3 reads TGTGCCACCAGCAGCAGACAGGGGGGACGCTATGGCTACACCTTC. It specifies CATSSRQGGRYGYTF.

This clone was detected only once. This chain joins TRBV11-2 and TRBJ1-5; tentatively, D is TRBD1 (5 bases). Germline V gene sequence: CDR1 SGHAT, CDR2 FQNNGV. This CDR3 region has 16 residues. Trimming left V 6 bases short and J 7 bases short, with 22 bases between. As DNA, the CDR3 is TGTGCCAGCAGTATAGGGGCTAGGGGAATAGGACAGCCCCAGCATTTT. It yields the protein CASSIGARGIGQPQHF. The full variable domain, rest sourced from reference TRBV11-2 and TRBJ1-5, is EAGVAQSPRYKIIEKRQSVAFWCNPISGHATLYWYQQILGQGPKLLIQFQNNGVVDDSQLPKDRFSAERLKGVDSTLKIQPAKLEDSAVYLCASSIGARGIGQPQHFGDGTRLSIL.

The rearrangement joins TRBV7-9 to TRBJ1-1; tentatively, D is TRBD1 (5 bases). CDR1 is SEHNR, CDR2 FQNEAQ, per germline (reference sequence). This CDR3 comprises 13 residues. Trimming removed 7 bases from V and 11 bases from J, with 20 bases in between. CDR3: CASTFGDSGGAFF. The CDR3 DNA follows: TGTGCCAGCACCTTCGGCGACTCCGGGGGGGCTTTCTTT.

The rearrangement joins TRBV27 to TRBJ2-4, with TRBD1 identical over 9 bases. The V and J ends lost 4 bases and 7 bases, in that order; junction bases with no gene match: 5. Germline V gene data show CDR1 as MNHEY and CDR2 as SMNVEV (reference sequence). The CDR3 runs to 14 residues. CDR3 region: CASSSWTGVNIQYF. DNA of the CDR3: TGTGCCAGCAGTTCCTGGACAGGGGTTAACATTCAGTACTTC.